This T cell receptor (beta chain) was profiled in a study of shared clonotypes between healthy human individuals. For the study at large: Donors consisted of a couple of women and a few men between 18 and 49.

CDR3 length: 16 residues. Germline V gives CDR1 LGHNA, CDR2 YNFKEQ. V shed 0 bases, J shed 10 bases, and the junction held 13 bases outside the gene matches. Each subset's genomic DNA was split evenly across several immunoSEQ plates. The sequenced material, unsorted PBMC DNA, was run on ten immunoSEQ deep assay plates. Clones were sequenced by immunoSEQ multiplex PCR, and TCRdb holds only the in-frame ones, with some missing. The table records about 520,000 clones, approximately 78% of them present only once. Adult donors, all healthy and HIV-negative, had no recent acute infections or vaccinations. This receptor was obtained from a woman between 40 and 50 years old in good health. Some clones in this sample may be carry-over from other donors' samples. Sequences were obtained from PBMCs. The chain combines TRBV4-2 with TRBJ2-3; 7 nucleotides match TRBD2. CDR3 DNA sequence: TGTGCCAGCAGCCAAGATGGGGAGGGGAAAGCCAGGGCGCAGTATTTT. Its protein product is CASSQDGEGKARAQYF.